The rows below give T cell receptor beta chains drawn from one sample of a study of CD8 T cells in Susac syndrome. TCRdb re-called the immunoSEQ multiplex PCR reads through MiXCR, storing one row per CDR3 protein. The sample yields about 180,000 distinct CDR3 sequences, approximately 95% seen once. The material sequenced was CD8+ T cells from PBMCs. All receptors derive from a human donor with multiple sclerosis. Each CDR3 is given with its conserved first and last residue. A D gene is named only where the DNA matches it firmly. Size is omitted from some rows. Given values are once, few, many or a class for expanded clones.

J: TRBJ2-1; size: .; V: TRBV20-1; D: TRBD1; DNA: TGCAGTGCTAGAATACCCCGTCGGACAGGGACGACAATGAGCTCCTACAATGAGCAGTTCTTC; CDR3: CSARIPRRTGTTMSSYNEQFF
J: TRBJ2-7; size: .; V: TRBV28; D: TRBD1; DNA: TGTGCCAGCAGCGGGACAGGGGGCATCTACGAGCAGTACTTC; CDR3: CASSGTGGIYEQYF
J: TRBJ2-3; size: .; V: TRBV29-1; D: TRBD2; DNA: TGCAGCGGAGAGCGGGGGTCACGGGATACGCAGTATTTT; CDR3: CSGERGSRDTQYF
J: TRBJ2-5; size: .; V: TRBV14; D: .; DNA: TGTGCCAGCAGCCAAGATTGGGCGTACCAAGAGACCCAGTACTTC; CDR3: CASSQDWAYQETQYF
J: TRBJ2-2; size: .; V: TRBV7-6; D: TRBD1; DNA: TGTGCCAGCAGCCCAGGGACAGGGTTATCCGGGGAGCTGTTTTTT; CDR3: CASSPGTGLSGELFF
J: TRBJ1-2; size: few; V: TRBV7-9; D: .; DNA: TGTGCCAGCAGCTTAGGCAGAAACTATGGCTACACCTTC; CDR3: CASSLGRNYGYTF
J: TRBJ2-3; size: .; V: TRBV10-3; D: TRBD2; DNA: TGTGCCATCAGTGAGTCTTTGCGGGAGGTCGACACAGATACGCAGTATTTT; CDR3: CAISESLREVDTDTQYF
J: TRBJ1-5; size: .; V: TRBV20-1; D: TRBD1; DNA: TGCAGTGCTAGTGCCTTGGGGCAGGGGGCTGAGCCCCAGCATTTT; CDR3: CSASALGQGAEPQHF
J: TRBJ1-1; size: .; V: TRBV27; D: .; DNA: TGTGCCAGCAGTCTATCCCTACGTGCAGAAGCTTTCTTT; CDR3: CASSLSLRAEAFF
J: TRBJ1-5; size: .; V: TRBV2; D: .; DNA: TGTGCCAGCACGGTACAGCCCCAGCATTTT; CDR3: CASTVQPQHF
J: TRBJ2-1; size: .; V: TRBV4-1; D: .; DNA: TGCGCCAGCAGCCAACTAGGCACCCCCTACGATGAGCAGTTCTTC; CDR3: CASSQLGTPYDEQFF
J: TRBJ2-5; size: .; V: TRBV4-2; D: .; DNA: TGTGCCAGCAGCCAAGGTACGGGGTCCCAAGAGACCCAGTACTTC; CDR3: CASSQGTGSQETQYF
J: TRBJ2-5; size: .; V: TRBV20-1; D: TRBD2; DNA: TGCAGTGCTAGGACTAGCGGAGAGACCCAGTACTTC; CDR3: CSARTSGETQYF
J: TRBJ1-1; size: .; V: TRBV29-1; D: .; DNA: TGCAGCGTTGAATTACGGGTCCACACTGAAGCTTTCTTT; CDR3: CSVELRVHTEAFF
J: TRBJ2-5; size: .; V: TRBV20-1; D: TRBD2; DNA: TGCAGTGGGGTTAGCGGGGCGCGGTACGAGACCCAGTACTTC; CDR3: CSGVSGARYETQYF
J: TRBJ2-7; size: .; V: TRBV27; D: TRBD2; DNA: TGTGCCAGCAGTCCCCGGACTAGCGGAACCTACGAGCAGTACTTC; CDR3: CASSPRTSGTYEQYF
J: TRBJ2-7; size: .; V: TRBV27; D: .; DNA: TGTGCCAGCAGTTTAGCCAGAACCTACGAGCAGTACTTC; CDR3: CASSLARTYEQYF
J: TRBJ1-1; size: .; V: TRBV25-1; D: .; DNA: TGTGCCAGCAGTGGGATCTTCCCGAACACTGAAGCTTTCTTT; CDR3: CASSGIFPNTEAFF
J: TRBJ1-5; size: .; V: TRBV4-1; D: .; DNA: TGCGCCAGCAGCCCCCTGGGAGGGGACCTTAGCAATCAGCCCCAGCATTTT; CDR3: CASSPLGGDLSNQPQHF
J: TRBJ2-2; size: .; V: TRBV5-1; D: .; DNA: TGCGCCAGCAGCTTGGAAGGGACAGCGGGAACCGGGGAGCTGTTTTTT; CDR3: CASSLEGTAGTGELFF
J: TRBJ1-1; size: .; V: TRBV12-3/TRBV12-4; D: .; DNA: TGTGCCAGCACCCTAGGGGGGTCCGGAGTTCTTGAAGCTTTCTTT; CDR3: CASTLGGSGVLEAFF
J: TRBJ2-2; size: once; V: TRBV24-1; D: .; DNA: TGTGCCACGGGGCTAGACACCGGGGAGCTGTTTTTT; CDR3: CATGLDTGELFF
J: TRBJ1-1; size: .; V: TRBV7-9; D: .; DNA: TGTGCCAGCAGACCCCCGGGGAACACTGAAGCTTTCTTT; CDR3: CASRPPGNTEAFF
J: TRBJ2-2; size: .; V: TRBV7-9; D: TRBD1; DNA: TGTGCCAGCAGCACAGACAGGGGCGCCACCGGGGAGCTGTTTTTT; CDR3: CASSTDRGATGELFF
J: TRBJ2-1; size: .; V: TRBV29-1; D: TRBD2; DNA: TGCAGCGTTGAAGGGGTTAGCGGGCTATACAATGAGCAGTTCTTC; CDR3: CSVEGVSGLYNEQFF
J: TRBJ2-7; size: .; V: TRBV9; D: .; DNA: TGTGCCAGCAGCGTAGATGCAGGGTTCAGGCACGAGCAGTACTTC; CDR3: CASSVDAGFRHEQYF
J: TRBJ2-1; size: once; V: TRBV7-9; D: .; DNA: TGTGCCACCGAGGTAGGGTACAATGAGCAGTTCTTC; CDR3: CATEVGYNEQFF
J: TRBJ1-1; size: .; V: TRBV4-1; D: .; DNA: TGCGCCAGCAGCCAAGAGGTCCGTGGAACGGGTGAAGCTTTCTTT; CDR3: CASSQEVRGTGEAFF
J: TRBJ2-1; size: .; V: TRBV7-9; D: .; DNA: TGTGCCAGCAGCTCAAAACACAATGAGCAGTTCTTC; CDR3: CASSSKHNEQFF
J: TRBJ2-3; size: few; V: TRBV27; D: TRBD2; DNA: TGTGCCAGCAGCTTAGCGGGGGCCACAGATACGCAGTATTTT; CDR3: CASSLAGATDTQYF
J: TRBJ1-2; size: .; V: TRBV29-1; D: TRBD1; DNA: TGCAGCGTCGCCCCCCAGGGGGCCGTGGTCTATGGCTACACCTTC; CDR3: CSVAPQGAVVYGYTF
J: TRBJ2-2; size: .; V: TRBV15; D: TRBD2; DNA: TGTGCCACCAGCACTAGCGGGAGGGCCCTCGGGAACACCGGGGAGCTGTTTTTT; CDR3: CATSTSGRALGNTGELFF
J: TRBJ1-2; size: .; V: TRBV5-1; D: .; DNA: TGCGCCAGCAGCTCCTCGGTAGATCACTATGGCTACACCTTC; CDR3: CASSSSVDHYGYTF
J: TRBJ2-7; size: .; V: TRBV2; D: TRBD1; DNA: TGTGCCAGCCGGGACAGATTTTTGGAGCAGTACTTC; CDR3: CASRDRFLEQYF